This T cell receptor beta chain was retrieved from a study of cytomegalovirus exposure and HLA in healthy donors (dated by TCRdb to about 2017). General notes on the study: An earlier analysis of several hundred of the donors reported approximately 270 Gb of sequence data and some 120 million unique TCR beta sequences from roughly 200 million T cells. An early release that covered 640 HLA-typed donors contained approximately 300 gigabases of sequencing data and tens of millions of unique TCR sequences. Among the roughly 390 genotyped donors, about 85% belonged to the genetic ancestry cluster associated with self-reported Caucasian donors. The study aimed to test whether cataloging public T cell receptors could reveal signatures of past pathogen exposure. The study used immunosequencing to profile the T cell repertoires of about 670 subjects and linked those repertoires to cytomegalovirus serostatus. In addition to the first cohort of 650 to 800 subjects, a separate validation cohort of under 150 different subjects was used. To predict cytomegalovirus infection status, the study combined high-throughput TCR immunosequencing, statistical association of individual TCRs with disease status, and machine learning. A later analysis re-analyzed previously published TCR beta repertoires from 666 donors and added high-resolution HLA genotyping to study TCR occurrence patterns. In the later analysis, no new phenotypic data were used to find candidate immune exposures; instead, reliance was placed on TCR beta sequences and their occurrence across donors. To decide whether each TCR beta V gene segment behaved as functional or pseudogenic, an earlier analysis of some 570 of the donors relied on high-throughput TCR beta sequencing. Donor age, sex, ethnicity and CMV serostatus were compiled together with the repertoire data. A later genetic analysis used genome-wide SNP genotypes for 398 of the 666 donors, treating that subset as a discovery cohort. Every discovery cohort repertoire had been produced on one sequencing platform. Class I and class II HLA loci were covered by the typing at four-digit resolution. Typing coverage differed by locus: A, B, C, DRB1 and DQB1 were typed in about 620-640 donors, DQA1 in roughly 510, DPA1 in 606, and DPB1 in about 450. Five DR-DQ haplotypes were handled as single units for association and clustering because linkage in the cohort was strong. Among almost 400 genotyped donors of the cohort, an average of approximately 250,000 unique TCR beta nucleotide sequences were sequenced per donor, roughly a sixth of them non-productive. Overall results and qualifications from the work: The study gave a list of some 150 TCR beta chains associated with cytomegalovirus. A few of the identified cytomegalovirus-associated TCR beta chains were confirmed in vitro to be specific for cytomegalovirus antigens. A later analysis found that HLA-associated TCR beta chains were more clonally expanded and had lower generation probabilities than equally common non-associated chains. Because HLA typing was missing for some donors at each locus, association tests included only the typed subset. According to the authors, the approach could potentially be generalized to other disease states and immunological phenotypes. In a later genetic analysis, a missense DCLRE1C variant was associated with V-gene and J-gene trimming of TCR beta chains, and the association was replicated in an independent cohort. At a false discovery rate of 0.05, a later analysis linked approximately 18,000 TCR beta sequences to specific HLA alleles. A later analysis reported that several top co-occurrence clusters appeared linked to parvovirus B19, influenza, CMV and Epstein-Barr virus. The classifier was reported to diagnose cytomegalovirus status with high specificity and sensitivity in both the original and validation cohorts. The sequencing pipeline was judged likely to have produced a cluster of highly shared sequence variants as a technical artifact. According to a later genetic analysis, donors in an Asian-associated ancestry cluster had fewer N-insertions in productive TCRs than the approximately 630-donor mean. Roughly uniform sequencing depth across donors was assumed in presence/absence analyses, although this assumption may not hold. Only TCR beta chains were sequenced in this cohort, and the absence of alpha or paired-chain data limited detectable features. Because counts were too low, some 17 rarely observed V segments, including chromosome 9 orphons, were excluded from the earlier analysis of several hundred of the donors. When HLA alleles, especially DR and DQ, strongly co-occurred, TCR associations were difficult to assign to individual alleles. A later analysis found that most CMV-associated TCR beta chains appeared HLA-restricted, with HLA associations seemingly driven largely by CMV exposure. In an earlier analysis of about 550 of the donors, most TCR beta V segments were observed in productive rearrangements about 87% or about 30% of the time, broadly matching IMGT annotations. For the cohort, immune exposure information was limited to CMV serostatus. According to a later analysis, TCR association rates differed among HLA loci, with DRB1 alleles showing the most associated TCRs and HLA-C alleles showing the fewest. While some public TCRs were present in many individuals, most TCR sequences turned up only very rarely across donors. Linkage disequilibrium might explain the correlated functional status among segregating V segments, but an unknown experimental factor could not be ruled out. Some IMGT-functional V segments, including TRBV6-2 and TRBV6-3, could not be told apart with the 87-base-pair reads, so those segments were excluded. A further reported finding was that TCR beta sequences accurately predicted the HLA-A and HLA-B alleles for most subjects in the first cohort.

Via the germline V gene (reference sequence), CDR1 is GTSNPN and CDR2 SVGIG. The CDR3 spans 14 residues, from the cysteine through the phenylalanine. The kept DNA is CDR3 alone, 42 bases in frame from the first base. V and J are trimmed by 2 bases and 6 bases, and the gene matches miss 6 bases of the junction. Concerning this clone itself: There is no known antigen for this receptor. No qualities accompany the bases; no much larger clone lies one base away.

The cohort was made up of 666 healthy bone marrow donors. At the time of sampling, every cohort member was nominally healthy, though immune exposures that went unrecorded were likely present. The donor tested CMV seropositive and was one of the 289 seropositive cohort members. A peripheral blood sample was provided by each donor, and peripheral blood mononuclear cells were used for TCR beta sequencing. Genomic DNA was extracted from the blood cell samples with the Qiagen DNeasy Blood Extraction Kit. Library method: the immunoSEQ multiplex PCR assay. A mixture of 60 forward primers for TCR Vbeta segments and 13 reverse primers for TCR Jbeta segments was used in the multiplex PCR. A multiplex PCR assay on genomic DNA amplified the CDR3 region of rearranged TCR beta genes. The Illumina HiSeq System was used to sequence the amplified TCR beta libraries as 87-base-pair reads. The authors' analysis ran thus. In a later analysis, approximately 74 million unique TCR beta chains were counted across the roughly 670 repertoires, and some 10 million of these chains were shared by at least two donors. To remove PCR and sequencing errors, raw reads were error-corrected and collapsed into unique sequences using a nearest-neighbor algorithm that merged closely related sequences. CDR3 sequences were aligned to IMGT reference sequences to assign V, D and J gene segments. Each retained sequence needed at least a six-nucleotide match to both a V gene segment and a J gene segment. Rearrangements were classified as productive when the CDR3 lacked stop codons and remained in frame with V and J, and all other rearrangements were classified as non-productive. CDR3 was defined by IMGT convention, running from the second conserved V-encoded cysteine to the conserved J-encoded phenylalanine. Sequences without an unambiguous match to a single V gene segment were excluded from the earlier analysis of approximately 600 of the donors. An earlier analysis of just under 600 of the donors called V segments functional above 56.7% productive rearrangements and segregating when the between-donor standard deviation exceeded 5%. To diagnose cytomegalovirus status from the catalog of TCR beta chain sequences, a statistical classification framework was built. In a later analysis, V and J genes were assigned by comparing TCR nucleotide sequences against IMGT/GENE-DB human TR gene sequences. The TCRdist pipeline was used in a later analysis to assign CDR3 sequences and most-parsimonious VDJ recombination scenarios. In a later analysis, each TCR beta chain was defined by its CDR3 amino acid sequence together with its V-gene family, and reads lacking a unique V-gene family were excluded. As a way to deal with suspected cross-contamination and a sequencing artifact, a later analysis dropped 450 to 700 nucleotide sequences that were highly shared and had low generation probability. In a later analysis, a clonal expansion index for each public chain was calculated from normalized within-repertoire ranks of inferred template counts. In a later analysis, generation probabilities were computed with a VDJ recombination model fitted to out-of-frame rearrangements, and the resulting probabilities were checked against IGoR. In a later analysis, hypergeometric tests were used to score TCR-TCR, TCR-HLA and TCR-CMV co-occurrence, with a repertoire-size bias correction applied to TCR pairs. In a later analysis, false discovery rates were estimated by permuting HLA or CMV assignments 20 times. In a later analysis, co-occurring TCRs were grouped using DBSCAN, and TCRdist sequence similarity was added for clustering within HLA-allele-positive subsets. Repertoires with fewer than 30,000 or more than 120,000 public chains, plus five repertoires with anomalous nucleotide sharing, were excluded from co-occurrence clustering. The table was pulled from immuneACCESS by TCRdb, which kept in-frame rearrangements only. Such tables lose some clones; where checked, under half of the loss comes from unresolved V genes, and the rest has no known cause. The D gene and trimming were derived from the DNA, and the V and J assignments and clone size from that table. The table for this sample lists 90,000 to 120,000 clones; approximately 74% of them were counted only once. The ten largest clones capture 12% to 15% of the sample.

The chain was built from TRBV30 and TRBJ1-2, and TRBD1 aligns with 10 junction nucleotides. Sequencing was performed on PBMCs. The clonotype comes from a woman aged 40 to 55 in good health and CMV-seropositive. This receptor has the CDR3 CAWSRGDRGHGYTF. The nucleotides read TGTGCCTGGAGTCGGGGGGACAGGGGTCATGGCTACACCTTC.